Following are 20 T cell receptor beta chains from one sample sequenced in a study of cytomegalovirus exposure and HLA in healthy donors (dated by TCRdb to 2017 to 2019). The method behind the library was the immunoSEQ multiplex PCR assay. What TCRdb holds here is the immuneACCESS table cut down to in-frame rearrangements. Part of the clones is not present; checked against another copy, under half of the missing clones reflect an unresolved V gene, and the others are unexplained. The sample profile shows 150,000 or so clones; about 94% of them were found once. The ten most abundant clones make up approximately 1.8% of the sample. The material sequenced was PBMCs. The receptors derive from a man aged 18 to 29 in good health and CMV-seropositive.

The rearrangement uses TRBV29-1 and TRBJ2-1; TRBD2 aligns across 10 bases. The CDR3 has 13 residues. CDR1 is SQVTM and CDR2 is ANQGSEA in the germline V gene. V was pared by 5 bases and J by 3 bases, with 1 base of the junction left unmatched. The CDR3 coding sequence is TGCAGCGTTCGACTAGCGGGCTACAATGAGCAGTTCTTC. Amino acids: CSVRLAGYNEQFF.

The chain couples TRBV9 to TRBJ2-5; TRBD1 agrees at 7 bases. Germline values: CDR1 SGDLS, CDR2 YYNGEE. J gave up 5 bases and V 1 base, and 2 bases lay outside the gene matches. The CDR3 is made up of 13 amino acids. The CDR3: CASSVTGDETQYF. The CDR3 DNA follows: TGTGCCAGCAGCGTAACAGGGGACGAGACCCAGTACTTC. Drawing the rest from reference TRBV9 and TRBJ2-5, the complete variable domain is DSGVTQTPKHLITATGQRVTLRCSPRSGDLSVYWYQQSLDQGLQFLIQYYNGEERAKGNILERFSAQQFPDLHSELNLSSLELGDSALYFCASSVTGDETQYFGPGTRLLVL.

V is TRBV7-9 and J is TRBJ2-5, with D perhaps TRBD2 (6 bases). Trimming took off 10 bases at V and 2 bases at J, with 11 bases between the two ends. The CDR3 runs 12 residues. In germline, CDR1 is SEHNR, CDR2 FQNEAQ (reference sequence). CDR3 coding DNA: TGTGCCACTGCGGGACTTCAAGAGACCCAGTACTTC. It translates to CATAGLQETQYF.

The chain combines TRBV6-5 with TRBJ1-2, with a tentative D call TRBD1 (6 bases). The CDR3 has 12 residues. Per germline, CDR1 MNHEY and CDR2 SVGAGI. Trimming took 9 bases from V and 7 from J, leaving 15 bases between them. As DNA, the CDR3 is TGTGCCAGTCAAAACCAGGGGTCTGGCTACACCTTC. It is translated as CASQNQGSGYTF.

This clone was seen once. The V and J genes are TRBV2 and TRBJ2-2; 8 nucleotides match TRBD2. The CDR3 extends over 15 amino acids. Germline CDR1 is SNHLY and CDR2 is FYNNEI. V lost 4 bases and J lost 7; bases outside the gene matches: 8. CDR3 sequence reads: CASSVVAGTVGELFF. CDR3 DNA: TGTGCCAGCAGTGTAGTAGCGGGAACGGTCGGGGAGCTGTTTTTT. Full variable domain (rest looked up from reference TRBV2 and TRBJ2-2): EPEVTQTPSHQVTQMGQEVILRCVPISNHLYFYWYRQILGQKVEFLVSFYNNEISEKSEIFDDQFSVERPDGSNFTLKIRSTKLEDSAMYFCASSVVAGTVGELFFGEGSRLTVL.

The chain carries TRBV2 and TRBJ2-4, with D uncertain. Germline CDR1 reads SNHLY; CDR2 reads FYNNEI. V was shortened by 2 bases and J by 5 bases, with 10 bases between the two germline ends. The CDR3 is 14 residues long. The CDR3 region has the DNA TGTGCCAGCAGTGAACGGCAGGCCCAAAACATTCAGTACTTC. Translated, it gives CASSERQAQNIQYF.

The genes are TRBV27 and TRBJ2-3; 8 nucleotides line up with TRBD2. With V trimmed by 2 bases and J by 5 bases, 6 bases remained unmatched. CDR3 size: 15 residues. The germline V gene encodes CDR1 MNHEY and CDR2 SMNVEV (reference sequence). DNA for the CDR3: TGTGCCAGCAGTTTAAGCGGGAGCGGTCGAGATACGCAGTATTTT. This gives the protein CASSLSGSGRDTQYF.

The chain is built from TRBV9 and TRBJ2-6; tentative D call: TRBD1 (5 bases). CDR1 is SGDLS and CDR2 is YYNGEE in the germline V gene. Trimming shortened V by 4 bases and J by 0 bases, and 17 bases separated the two germline ends. This CDR3 has 18 residues. CDR3 protein: CASSKEGATNSGANVLTF. CDR3 nucleotide sequence: TGTGCCAGCAGCAAAGAAGGGGCGACGAACTCTGGGGCCAACGTCCTGACTTTC. Based on the CDR3 plus reference TRBV9 and TRBJ2-6, the full variable domain is DSGVTQTPKHLITATGQRVTLRCSPRSGDLSVYWYQQSLDQGLQFLIQYYNGEERAKGNILERFSAQQFPDLHSELNLSSLELGDSALYFCASSKEGATNSGANVLTFGAGSRLTVL.

CDR3 in amino acids: CASSLVGSGEGEQFF. The CDR3 coding sequence is TGCGCCAGCAGCTTGGTGGGATCGGGGGAAGGTGAGCAGTTCTTC. This sequence joins TRBV5-1 and TRBJ2-1, with TRBD2 as a possible D gene (6 bases). This CDR3 spans 15 amino acids. Germline values: CDR1 SGHRS, CDR2 YFSETQ. The V gene lost 0 bases and the J gene lost 9 bases, with 16 bases spanning the gap.

The chain uses TRBV29-1 and TRBJ1-2; D remains unclear. The CDR3 consists of 12 residues. Trimming removed 6 bases at V and 3 bases at J, with 11 bases between. Looked up from germline, CDR1 is SQVTM and CDR2 is ANQGSEA. The CDR3 loop reads CSVPRHDYGYTF. CDR3 nucleotide sequence: TGCAGCGTCCCCCGACACGACTATGGCTACACCTTC.

This sequence joins TRBV28 and TRBJ2-1; 11 nucleotides align to TRBD2. This CDR3 has 15 amino acids. V lost 0 bases to trimming and J lost 5 bases; unmatched junction nucleotides: 0. The germline CDR1 and CDR2 sequences are MDHEN and SYDVKM. CDR3: CASSLWTSGDNEQFF. The CDR3 region has the DNA TGTGCCAGCAGTTTATGGACTAGCGGGGACAATGAGCAGTTCTTC.

V usage is TRBV6-5 and J usage is TRBJ2-1, with TRBD2 identical over 7 bases. Germline CDR1 MNHEY, CDR2 SVGAGI. This CDR3 comprises 13 residues. Losses at the gene ends were 6 bases for V and 8 bases for J; bases not matched to a gene: 7. CDR3 residues: CASSWTSGYEQFF. For the CDR3, the DNA is TGTGCCAGCAGCTGGACTAGTGGCTATGAGCAGTTCTTC.

This clone was observed once. The chain joins TRBV27 to TRBJ2-7, with 8 bases fitting TRBD1. Trimming took 2 bases from V and 1 from J; bases not matched to a gene: 19. The germline gives CDR1 MNHEY, CDR2 SMNVEV (reference sequence). The CDR3 length is 20 residues. CDR3 region: CASSLTGGLGSRDPSYEQYF. In DNA form, the CDR3 reads TGTGCCAGCAGTTTAACAGGGGGACTGGGGTCGAGGGACCCGTCCTACGAGCAGTACTTC.

The chain uses TRBV6-5 and TRBJ1-2, with 8 bases that match TRBD1. Germline CDR1 and CDR2: MNHEY and SVGAGI. This CDR3 spans 15 amino acids. After removal of 0 bases from V and 2 bases from J, the junction contained 2 bases not matched to a gene. The CDR3 sequence: CASSYSWTGNYGYTF. The CDR3 region has the DNA TGTGCCAGCAGTTACTCCTGGACAGGGAACTATGGCTACACCTTC.

This chain uses TRBV7-2 with TRBJ2-7; TRBD2 matches at 11 bases. This CDR3 region has 18 residues. V dropped 1 base and J dropped 2; count of bases not matched to a gene: 10. Germline V gene lookup returns CDR1 SGHTA and CDR2 FQGNSA. The CDR3 DNA follows: TGTGCCAGCAGCTTAGGTCCTAGCGGGAGGACTACGACCTACGAGCAGTACTTC. Translation: CASSLGPSGRTTTYEQYF.

The chain combines TRBV7-8 with TRBJ2-7; the D gene is possibly TRBD2 (5 bases). The CDR3 runs to 16 residues. Trimming took off 4 bases at V and 2 bases at J, with 18 bases between the two ends. From germline, CDR1 is SGHVS and CDR2 FQNEAQ. In DNA form, the CDR3 reads TGTGCCAGCAGCTCTCTAATGGGAGCCAAGACCTACGAGCAGTACTTC. Its translation: CASSSLMGAKTYEQYF.

The chain joins TRBV5-1 to TRBJ2-7; no definite D call. Trimming cost V 1 base and J 3 bases, with 23 bases left between them. CDR3 size: 18 residues. Germline CDR1 is SGHRS and CDR2 is YFSETQ. The CDR3 nucleotides are TGCGCCAGCAGCTTGAGTGCCGGCCAGGCAGGTTTTTACTACGAGCAGTACTTC. Encoded protein: CASSLSAGQAGFYYEQYF.

The chain recombines TRBV10-3 with TRBJ2-3, with 9 nucleotides matching TRBD2. The CDR3 contains 13 residues. CDR1 is ENHRY, CDR2 SYGVKD, per germline. J was trimmed by 0 bases and V by 10 bases; bases with no gene match: 2. CDR3 nucleotides: TGTGCCACTACTAGCGGGAGCACAGATACGCAGTATTTT. It is translated as CATTSGSTDTQYF.

The genes are TRBV7-9 and TRBJ2-1; 10 nucleotides line up with TRBD2. Germline CDR1 is SEHNR and CDR2 is FQNEAQ (reference sequence). Germline trimming cut 8 bases from V and 6 bases from J; bases unmatched to any gene: 7. The CDR3 runs 14 residues. The CDR3 reads CASSLAGAINEQFF. DNA of the CDR3: TGTGCCAGCTCTCTAGCGGGAGCAATCAATGAGCAGTTCTTC. The entire variable domain, with the rest obtained from reference TRBV7-9 and TRBJ2-1, is as follows: DTGVSQNPRHKITKRGQNVTFRCDPISEHNRLYWYRQTLGQGPEFLTYFQNEAQLEKSRLLSDRFSAERPKGSFSTLEIQRTEQGDSAMYLCASSLAGAINEQFFGPGTRLTVL.

The chain is built from TRBV15 and TRBJ1-2; D perhaps matches TRBD1 (6 bases). CDR1 LNHNV and CDR2 YYDKDF come from the germline V gene (reference sequence). The CDR3 runs to 15 residues. Trimming cost V 0 bases and J 4 bases, with 12 bases left between them. The CDR3 protein is CATSRDTGQLYGYTF. The CDR3 DNA is TGTGCCACCAGCAGAGATACCGGACAGCTCTATGGCTACACCTTC. The full variable domain, with the rest looked up from reference TRBV15 and TRBJ1-2, is DAMVIQNPRYQVTQFGKPVTLSCSQTLNHNVMYWYQQKSSQAPKLLFHYYDKDFNNEADTPDNFQSRRPNTSFCFLDIRSPGLGDTAMYLCATSRDTGQLYGYTFGSGTRLTVV.